The entry below gives a single T cell receptor beta chain sequence along with its context. Participants spanned ages roughly 18 to 95 years and resided in about two dozen US areas. Researchers sorted participants into cohorts using their self-reported clinical history. All recovered Cohort 3 donors got two negative PCRs, got clearance, or saw symptom resolution. The data originate from a study of blood T cell repertoires in COVID-19. On the study more broadly: Nucleic acid was either cDNA or gDNA, and it came from T cells, B-cell-depleted T cells, or PBMCs.

Profiled with immunoSEQ multiplex PCR; TCRdb holds only in-frame clones, not every one. This sample has a few hundred thousand clones, with roughly 90% found just once. V lost 5 bases, J lost 12 bases, and 14 bases lay in between. This CDR3 spans 12 amino acids. The receptor's source is a woman in her 30s who had recovered from COVID-19. V is TRBV12-3 or TRBV12-4 and J is TRBJ2-1, with D unresolved. The specimen was PBMCs or T cells enriched from blood (not recorded which). CDR3 DNA sequence: TGTGCCAGCAGTCACGCGGCGTTCCCGCAGTTCTTC. Translation gives CASSHAAFPQFF.